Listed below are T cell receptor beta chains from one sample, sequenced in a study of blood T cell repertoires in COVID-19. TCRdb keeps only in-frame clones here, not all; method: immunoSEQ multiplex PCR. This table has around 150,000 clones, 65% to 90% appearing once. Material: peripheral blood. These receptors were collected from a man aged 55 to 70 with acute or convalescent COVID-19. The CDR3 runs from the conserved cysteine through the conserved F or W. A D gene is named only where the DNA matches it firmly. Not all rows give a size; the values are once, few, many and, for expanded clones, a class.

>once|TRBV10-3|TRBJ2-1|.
TGTGCCAGCATGTATTTTAGTGAGCAGTTCTTC
CASMYFSEQFF
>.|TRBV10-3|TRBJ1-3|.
TGTGCCATCAGTGAATTTTCTTCCTCTGGAAACACCATATATTTT
CAISEFSSSGNTIYF
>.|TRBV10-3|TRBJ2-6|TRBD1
TGTGCCATCAGTGGGGGACAGTCTGGGGCCAACGTCCTGACTTTC
CAISGGQSGANVLTF
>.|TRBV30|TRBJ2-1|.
TGTGCCTGGAGTGTTGGGTCAGGGGTCTTGGAGGACAACTCCTACAATGAGCAGTTCTTC
CAWSVGSGVLEDNSYNEQFF
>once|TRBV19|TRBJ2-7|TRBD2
TGTGCCAGTAGTACGACTAGCGGGGACTACGAGCAGTACTTC
CASSTTSGDYEQYF
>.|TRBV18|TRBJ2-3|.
TGTGCCAGCTCACCATCCCTAGCTTTCGTGGCAGATACGCAGTATTTT
CASSPSLAFVADTQYF
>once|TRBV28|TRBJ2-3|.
TGTGCCAGCAGTCTGTACCGACAGGCTAGCACAGATACGCAGTATTTT
CASSLYRQASTDTQYF
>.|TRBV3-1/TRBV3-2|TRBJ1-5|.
TGTGCCAGCACCGACTCATCTATCAATCAGCCCCAGCATTTT
CASTDSSINQPQHF
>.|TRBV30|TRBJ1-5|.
TGTGCCTGGAATAGTAATAGCAATCAGCCCCAGCATTTT
CAWNSNSNQPQHF
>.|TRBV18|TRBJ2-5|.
TGTGCCAGCTCACCGGGGAGCCCCCAAGAGACCCAGTACTTC
CASSPGSPQETQYF
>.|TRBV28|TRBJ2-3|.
TGTGCCAGCAGTTTATGGGGGCAGGGTAGCACAGATACGCAGTATTTT
CASSLWGQGSTDTQYF
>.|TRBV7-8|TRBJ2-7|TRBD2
TGTGCCAGCAGCTGGACTAGCGGGGGTAACTACGAGCAGTACTTC
CASSWTSGGNYEQYF
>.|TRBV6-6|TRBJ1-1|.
TGTGCCAGCGGGGGCAGAGTCCCTGAAGCTTTCTTT
CASGGRVPEAFF
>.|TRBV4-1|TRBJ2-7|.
TGCGCCAGCAGCCTAGGGCCGGGGCTCGCGGGATACGAGCAGTACTTC
CASSLGPGLAGYEQYF
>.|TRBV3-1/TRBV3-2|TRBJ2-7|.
TGTGCCAGCAGCCGCAGGGACGAGCAGTACTTC
CASSRRDEQYF
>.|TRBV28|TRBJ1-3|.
TGTGCCAGCAGTCGACAGGCTGGATCTGGAAACACCATATATTTT
CASSRQAGSGNTIYF
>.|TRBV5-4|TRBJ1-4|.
TGTGCCAGCAGCTTGAAGGCGGGCGTTAATGAAAAACTGTTTTTT
CASSLKAGVNEKLFF
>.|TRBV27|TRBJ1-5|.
TGTGCCAGCAGTACGACAGTTAATCAGCCCCAGCATTTT
CASSTTVNQPQHF
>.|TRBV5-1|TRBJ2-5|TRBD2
TGCGCCAGCAGCTTAGCGGGAAACCAAGAGACCCAGTACTTC
CASSLAGNQETQYF
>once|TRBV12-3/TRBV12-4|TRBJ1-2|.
TGTGCCAGCAGTTTCGGACAGCTCTACACCTTC
CASSFGQLYTF
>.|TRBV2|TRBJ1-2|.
TGTGCCAGCATGACGGGGGATGGGGGCTACACCTTC
CASMTGDGGYTF
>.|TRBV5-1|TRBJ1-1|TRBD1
TGCGCCAGCAGCCCCCGGACAGGGGGGAACACTGAAGCTTTCTTT
CASSPRTGGNTEAFF
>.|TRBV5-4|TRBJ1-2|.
TGTGCCAGCAGCGCGGGACCCAACTATGGCTACACCTTC
CASSAGPNYGYTF
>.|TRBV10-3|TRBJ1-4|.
TGTGCCATCAGTGAGTCCTACCTGACCAGGGGACGGGGTAATGAAAAACTGTTTTTT
CAISESYLTRGRGNEKLFF
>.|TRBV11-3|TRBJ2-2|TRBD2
TGTGCCAGCAGCTTGGCTAGCGGCACCGGGGAGCTGTTTTTT
CASSLASGTGELFF
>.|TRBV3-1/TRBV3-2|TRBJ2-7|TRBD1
TGTGCCAGCAGAAAGACAGGGGTATTTGCCGAGCAGTACTTC
CASRKTGVFAEQYF
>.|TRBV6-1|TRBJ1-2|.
TGTGCCAGCAGTGAGGGGGACATCTATGGCTACACCTTC
CASSEGDIYGYTF
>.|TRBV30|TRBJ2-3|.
TGTGCCTGGAGTGTGGGGACTGGTTGGGGCACAGATACGCAGTATTTT
CAWSVGTGWGTDTQYF
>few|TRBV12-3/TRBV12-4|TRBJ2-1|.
TGTGCCAGCAGCCCTACTGGTTACAATGAGCAGTTCTTC
CASSPTGYNEQFF
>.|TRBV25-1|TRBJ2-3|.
TGTGCCAGCAGTGAGGCCAGCAGGGATACGCAGTATTTT
CASSEASRDTQYF
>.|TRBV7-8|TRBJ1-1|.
TGTGCCAGCAGCTTAGGCGGCGGGATGAACACTGAAGCTTTCTTT
CASSLGGGMNTEAFF
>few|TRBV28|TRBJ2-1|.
TGTGCCAGCTTCCCCTTAGGGGGAAGCGATGAGCAGTTCTTC
CASFPLGGSDEQFF
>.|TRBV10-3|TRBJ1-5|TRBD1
TGTGCCATCAGTGACAGGGGGGTAAATCAGCCCCAGCATTTT
CAISDRGVNQPQHF
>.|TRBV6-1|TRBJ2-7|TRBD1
TGTGCCAGCAGTGATGGGACAGGGCCCTACGAGCAGTACTTC
CASSDGTGPYEQYF
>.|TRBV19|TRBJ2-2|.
TGTGCCAGTAGTATAGAACCCAGTAACACCGGGGAGCTGTTTTTT
CASSIEPSNTGELFF
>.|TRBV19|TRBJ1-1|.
TGTGCCACCAGGGACCCGAGGGAGGCCGCGAACACTGAAGCTTTCTTT
CATRDPREAANTEAFF
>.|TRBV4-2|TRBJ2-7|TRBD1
TGTGCCAGCAGCCCCCACAGGGGCAGCTCCTACGAGCAGTACTTC
CASSPHRGSSYEQYF
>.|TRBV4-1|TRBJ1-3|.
TGCGCCAGCAGCCAAGCCTCGAGGGATTCTGGAAACACCATATATTTT
CASSQASRDSGNTIYF
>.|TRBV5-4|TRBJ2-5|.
TGTGCCAGCAGCTTGAGGGGGGGGGCACCTCAACAAGAGACCCAGTACTTC
CASSLRGGAPQQETQYF
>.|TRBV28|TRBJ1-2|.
TGTGCCAGCAGTTTCTTACCGGCGCCCGACTCCTATGGCTACACCTTC
CASSFLPAPDSYGYTF
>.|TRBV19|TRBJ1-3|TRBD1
TGTGCCAGTAGCCCCCTTCCGGGACAGGGAACCTCTGGAAACACCATATATTTT
CASSPLPGQGTSGNTIYF
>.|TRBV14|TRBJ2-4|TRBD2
TGTGCCAGCAGCCTCGGCGGGGGGGGCAACATTCAGTACTTC
CASSLGGGGNIQYF
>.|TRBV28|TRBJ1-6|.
TGTGCCAGCAGTTTGGGACAAGTTAATTCACCCCTCCACTTT
CASSLGQVNSPLHF
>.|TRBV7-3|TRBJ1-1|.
TGTGCCAGCAGCTCGCAGTCGGGCACTGAAGCTTTCTTT
CASSSQSGTEAFF
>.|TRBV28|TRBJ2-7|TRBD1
TGTGCCAGCAGTTTGGGACAGGGGGTCCCGAAGGAGCAGTACTTC
CASSLGQGVPKEQYF
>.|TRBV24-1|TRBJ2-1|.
TGTGCCACCAGTGATTTTACTAGATCGGAGGAGCAGTTCTTC
CATSDFTRSEEQFF
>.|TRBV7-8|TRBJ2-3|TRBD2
TGTGCCAGCAGCCCAAAGCGGGACCTGGCAGATACGCAGTATTTT
CASSPKRDLADTQYF
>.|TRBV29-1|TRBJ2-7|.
TGCAGCGTTGGGTTTGCGGGGAGTTGGGAGCAGTACTTC
CSVGFAGSWEQYF
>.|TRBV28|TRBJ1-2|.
TGTGCCAGCAGTTTAGCAGGGATCTATGGCTACACCTTC
CASSLAGIYGYTF
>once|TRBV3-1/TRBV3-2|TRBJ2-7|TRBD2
TGTGCCAGCAGCTCCGGACTAGCGGGAGTGTGGTACGAGCAGTACTTC
CASSSGLAGVWYEQYF
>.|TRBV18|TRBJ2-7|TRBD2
TGTGCCAGCTCACTGAGACTAGCGGACACCTACGAGCAGTACTTC
CASSLRLADTYEQYF
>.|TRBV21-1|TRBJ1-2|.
TGTGCCAGCAGCAATTCAGGGCTGCTAGCTAACTATGGCTACACCTTC
CASSNSGLLANYGYTF
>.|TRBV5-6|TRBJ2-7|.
TGTGCCAGCAGCCCTTTCCCGGGGACAACTTTCTCCTACGAGCAGTACTTC
CASSPFPGTTFSYEQYF
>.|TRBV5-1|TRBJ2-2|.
TGCGCCAGCAGCTTGGACCCCCGGAGCACCGGGGAGCTGTTTTTT
CASSLDPRSTGELFF
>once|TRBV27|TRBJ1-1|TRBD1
TGTGCCAGCACCCTGAGGACAGGGCTCACTGAAGCTTTCTTT
CASTLRTGLTEAFF
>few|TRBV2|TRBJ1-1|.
TGTGCCAGCACTCTAACCCGGGGAGTGAACACTGAAGCTTTCTTT
CASTLTRGVNTEAFF
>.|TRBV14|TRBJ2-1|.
TGTGCCAGCAGCCCTGCGGGGGCATCCTCCTACAATGAGCAGTTCTTC
CASSPAGASSYNEQFF
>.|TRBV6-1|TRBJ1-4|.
TGTGCCAGCAGTGATCGGGGTTGGGGAACGGGAAAACTGTTTTTT
CASSDRGWGTGKLFF
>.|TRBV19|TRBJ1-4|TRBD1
TGTGCCTCCCGGGACAGGGGTAATGAAAAACTGTTTTTT
CASRDRGNEKLFF